These T cell receptor beta chains were read from a single sample in a study of Graves' ophthalmopathy and Graves' hyperthyroidism. MiXCR, applied by TCRdb to the multiplex PCR reads, yields one record per CDR3 protein. The table records 650,000 to 800,000 distinct CDR3 sequences, about two fifths of them present only once. Sequenced: peripheral blood. These receptors were taken from an adult man with Graves' ophthalmopathy. Both conserved end residues are part of each CDR3. A D gene is named only where the DNA matches it firmly. For some rows the clone size is stated as once, few or many, or as a class when expanded; others skip it.

d_call	v_call	clone_size	j_call	cdr3_nt	cdr3_aa
TRBD1	TRBV7-9	few	TRBJ1-6	TGTGCCTCGCTTTCAGGGGGTAGTTCACCCCTCCACTTT	CASLSGGSSPLHF
NA	TRBV19	many	TRBJ1-6	TGTGCCAGTAGTCCAACAATGGGTTCACCCCTCCACTTT	CASSPTMGSPLHF
NA	TRBV15	few	TRBJ2-5	TGTGCCACCAGCAGAGGGGAGGAGGGTCCAGAAGAGACCCAGTACTTC	CATSRGEEGPEETQYF
NA	TRBV5-1	NA	TRBJ2-3	TGCGCCAGCAGCCAACTAGCAGATACGCAGTATTTT	CASSQLADTQYF
TRBD1	TRBV19	NA	TRBJ2-1	TGTGCCAGCAGCCGGGACAGGGGGACCTACAATGAGCAGTTCTTC	CASSRDRGTYNEQFF
NA	TRBV19	many	TRBJ1-5	TGTGCCAGTAGTATTGATAGGGCTGAAAGCAATCAGCCCCAGCATTTT	CASSIDRAESNQPQHF
NA	TRBV5-6	NA	TRBJ1-2	TGTGCCAGCAGCTTGTCCTATGACCGCTTCTATGGCTACACCTTC	CASSLSYDRFYGYTF
NA	TRBV7-9	NA	TRBJ2-7	TGTGCCAGCTCGAAACAGGGCGGCACCTACGAGCAGTACTTC	CASSKQGGTYEQYF
TRBD1	TRBV19	NA	TRBJ1-6	TGTGCCAGTAGTCCCACAGGGGCCAGCAATCAGCCCCTCCACTTT	CASSPTGASNQPLHF
TRBD1	TRBV4-1	NA	TRBJ2-7	TGCGCCAGCAGCCAAGCCCCGGGACAGGGGCACCACGAGCAGTACTTC	CASSQAPGQGHHEQYF
NA	TRBV20-1	many	TRBJ2-7	TGCAGTGCTAAAGGGGCAGTGTCCTACGAGCAGTACTTC	CSAKGAVSYEQYF
NA	TRBV10-3	many	TRBJ1-5	TGTGCCATCAGTGAGTCAGGGGAACAGCCCCAGCATTTT	CAISESGEQPQHF
TRBD1	TRBV6-1	many	TRBJ1-6	TGTGCCAGCAGCGGGACAGGGGAATCACCCCTCCACTTT	CASSGTGESPLHF
TRBD1	TRBV7-9	NA	TRBJ1-2	TGTGCCTGGGAGACAGGGGGCCTGGTCTATGGCTACACCTTC	CAWETGGLVYGYTF
NA	TRBV2	NA	TRBJ1-4	TGTGCCAGCCCGGTGGGGGCCGAGAATGAAAAACTGTTTTTT	CASPVGAENEKLFF
TRBD1	TRBV11-2	many	TRBJ1-2	TGTGCCAGCAGCTTGGGACAGGATAGGAATGGCTACACCTTC	CASSLGQDRNGYTF
TRBD1	TRBV10-3	NA	TRBJ1-1	TGTGCCAGCACCTCCTTTTGGGGACAGGGTCTCTCTTCTGAAGCTTTCTTT	CASTSFWGQGLSSEAFF
NA	TRBV7-9	many	TRBJ1-2	TGTGCCAGCAGCTTAATCCAGGGCAGGAGCTACACCTTC	CASSLIQGRSYTF
NA	TRBV3-1	few	TRBJ2-7	TGTGCCAGCAGCCACGGACTGTCTAGGGAGCAGTACTTC	CASSHGLSREQYF
TRBD1	TRBV19	many	TRBJ2-5	TGTGCCAGTACCGAACAGGGGGCCCAAGAGACCCAGTACTTC	CASTEQGAQETQYF
NA	TRBV9	many	TRBJ1-6	TGTGCCAGCAGCGTAGGTCTAGAGATCCTAGCGCCCCTCCACTTT	CASSVGLEILAPLHF
TRBD2	TRBV10-3	many	TRBJ2-7	TGTGCCAGCGGGGGGGGTGAGAACGAGCAGTACTTC	CASGGGENEQYF
NA	TRBV24-1	many	TRBJ1-2	TGTGCCACCAGTGGACCGAACCCTAACTATGGCTACACCTTC	CATSGPNPNYGYTF
NA	TRBV7-3	NA	TRBJ1-1	TGTGCCAGCAGCTTAACGGGCCCAGGCGACACTGAAGCTTTCTTT	CASSLTGPGDTEAFF